Listed below are T cell receptor beta chains from one sample, sequenced in a study of blood T cell repertoires in COVID-19. Profiling relied on immunoSEQ multiplex PCR, and the TCRdb table lists in-frame clones only, not all of them. The sample has under 85,000 clones; more than 75% are singletons. What was sequenced was peripheral blood. The receptors derive from a human donor in a cohort sampled during active COVID-19. CDR3s include the opening cysteine and the closing phenylalanine or tryptophan. D genes are given only for firm matches. Clone size is not always given. Where it is, it says once, few, many or a class for expanded clones.

D gene,clone size,J gene,V gene,CDR3 DNA,CDR3 protein
NA,NA,TRBJ2-2,TRBV5-6,TGTGCCAGCAGCTTGTTGGGGCAGGCGAACACCGGGGAGCTGTTTTTT,CASSLLGQANTGELFF
TRBD1,few,TRBJ1-6,TRBV29-1,TGCAGCGTCGGGACAGGGGATTCACCCCTCCACTTT,CSVGTGDSPLHF
TRBD1,NA,TRBJ2-7,TRBV15,TGTGCCACCAGCAAACACTCGGGACAGGGCTACTACGAGCAGTACTTC,CATSKHSGQGYYEQYF
TRBD1,NA,TRBJ1-6,TRBV5-5,TGTGCCAGCGGGGGGACAGGGGTGTGGGAACCCCTCCACTTT,CASGGTGVWEPLHF
NA,NA,TRBJ1-2,TRBV5-1,TGCGCCAGCAGCTTGGCGGACACCCGCTATGGCTACACCTTC,CASSLADTRYGYTF
NA,NA,TRBJ2-7,TRBV14,TGTGCCAGCAGCCCCGGGCTGGGCAGGGGGGACTACGAGCAGTACTTC,CASSPGLGRGDYEQYF
TRBD1,once,TRBJ2-3,TRBV5-1,TGCGCCAGCAGCTTGGGGCTAGCAGGGGGTACGCAGTATTTT,CASSLGLAGGTQYF
TRBD1,NA,TRBJ1-3,TRBV20-1,TGCAGTGCTAGTAGGGGGCAAGTTATTGGAAACACCATATATTTT,CSASRGQVIGNTIYF
NA,few,TRBJ1-2,TRBV6-5,TGTGCCAGCAGCTCGAGGATATATGGCTACACCTTC,CASSSRIYGYTF
NA,NA,TRBJ2-5,TRBV4-1,TGCGCCAGCAGCCTCCGGGACTCCCAAGAGACCCAGTACTTC,CASSLRDSQETQYF
TRBD2,NA,TRBJ2-1,TRBV6-5,TGTGCCAGCCGGTTCCTAGCGGGGGGCCTCAATGAGCAGTTCTTC,CASRFLAGGLNEQFF
TRBD1,NA,TRBJ2-2,TRBV15,TGTGCCACCAGCAGAGATCGCGGACAGGGGACGACCGGGGAGCTGTTTTTT,CATSRDRGQGTTGELFF
NA,once,TRBJ2-7,TRBV21-1,TGTGCCAGCATCCTACAGCTTTACTCCTACGAGCAGTACTTC,CASILQLYSYEQYF
NA,NA,TRBJ2-1,TRBV7-2,TGTGCCAGCAGCTTTACCGCAAAGCGGTTCTTC,CASSFTAKRFF
TRBD2,few,TRBJ2-3,TRBV7-6,TGTGCCAGCAGCCAAACTAGCGGGGGCGCGGATACGCAGTATTTT,CASSQTSGGADTQYF
NA,NA,TRBJ2-7,TRBV4-2,TGTGCCAGCAGCCAAGATAGGCACAGGTACTACGAGCAGTACTTC,CASSQDRHRYYEQYF
TRBD1,NA,TRBJ2-6,TRBV5-1,TGCGCCAGCAGCCTTGGTCCAGACAGGGGCTCTGGGGCCAACGTCCTGACTTTC,CASSLGPDRGSGANVLTF
NA,NA,TRBJ2-7,TRBV7-9,TGTGCCAGCAGCCTGCAGAAGTCCCGTTCCTACGAGCAGTACTTC,CASSLQKSRSYEQYF
TRBD2,NA,TRBJ2-5,TRBV20-1,TGCAGTGCTAGTTTGCCTAGGACTAGCGGAGAGACCCAGTACTTC,CSASLPRTSGETQYF
TRBD1,once,TRBJ1-5,TRBV10-1,TGCGCCAGCAGCGCCGGGACAGGGGACCAGCCCCAGCATTTT,CASSAGTGDQPQHF
TRBD1,NA,TRBJ2-1,TRBV30,TGTGCCTGGAGTGTCAGGGGGATCACCCAGTCAAACTACAATGAGCAGTTCTTC,CAWSVRGITQSNYNEQFF
NA,NA,TRBJ1-5,TRBV2,TGTGCCAGCAGTGAGGGGGGGAATAGCAATCAGCCCCAGCATTTT,CASSEGGNSNQPQHF
TRBD2,NA,TRBJ2-1,TRBV5-1,TGCGCCAGCAGCCCGGGACTAGCGGGGGGAAAGTTCTTC,CASSPGLAGGKFF
NA,NA,TRBJ1-2,TRBV5-8,TGTGCCAGCAGATATCCGAGGTACTATGGCTACACCTTC,CASRYPRYYGYTF
TRBD2,NA,TRBJ2-7,TRBV5-1,TGCGCCAGCAGCCCGGGACTAGCGGACTCCTACGAGCAGTACTTC,CASSPGLADSYEQYF
NA,once,TRBJ1-5,TRBV28,TGTGCCAGCAGTTTATCGAGCTCTGACAGAAAGAATCAGCCCCAGCATTTT,CASSLSSSDRKNQPQHF